This TCR beta chain stems from a study of lymphopenia after photon versus proton radiotherapy. In regard to this clone: Its antigen is as yet unknown.

Sequencing was performed with immunoSEQ multiplex PCR; in TCRdb, only in-frame clones are kept and a portion is missing. The profile shows more than 45,000 clones, approximately 92% of them singletons. The CDR3 has 11 residues. Germline CDR1 and CDR2: MDHEN and SYDVKM. With 2 bases removed from V and 5 bases from J, the gap between germline ends came to 4 bases. Study findings and constraints: Survival link was tested only in deceased patients; proton benefit remains a possibility. Photon-treated patients lost naive T cells and TCR diversity; proton-treated stayed stable.

The clonotype was recovered from a woman aged 40 to 50 with cholangiocarcinoma. Sequencing used peripheral blood, obtained from a patient treated with photon-based radiotherapy. The chain has TRBV28 and TRBJ2-7; D ambiguous. The CDR3 DNA sequence: TGTGCCAGCAGTTTACGGGACGAGCAGTACTTC. Its protein is CASSLRDEQYF.